Shown below are 4 T cell receptor beta chains from a single sample sequenced in a study of blood T cell repertoires in COVID-19. TCRdb's table, derived via immunoSEQ multiplex PCR, lists solely in-frame clones and lacks some. This sample carries 9,000 to 15,000 clones, approximately 85% of them seen once, and the ten largest clones take approximately 6%. The sequenced sample was peripheral blood. The receptor source for this set is a human donor in a cohort sampled during active COVID-19.

The V call is TRBV6-5, the J call TRBJ2-7, with TRBD2 matching 8 bases. The CDR3 sequence is 13 residues long. Germline-derived CDR1 and CDR2 are MNHEY and SVGAGI. The V and J ends lost 8 bases and 5 bases, in that order; junction bases with no gene match: 8. The CDR3 is CASGASGLNEQYF. CDR3 sequence (DNA): TGTGCCAGCGGGGCTAGCGGGTTGAACGAGCAGTACTTC.

The rearrangement joins TRBV6-5 to TRBJ2-1; D gene ambiguous. The germline V gene encodes CDR1 MNHEY and CDR2 SVGAGI. This CDR3 region has 12 residues. Trimming stripped 5 bases from V and 5 bases from J, with 7 bases between. CDR3: CASSPRNNEQFF. DNA of the CDR3: TGTGCCAGCAGTCCCAGGAACAATGAGCAGTTCTTC.

The chain has TRBV11-2 and TRBJ2-7, with a tentative D call TRBD1 (6 bases). V dropped 8 bases and J dropped 7 bases, with 24 bases sitting between them. Germline V lookup: CDR1 SGHAT, CDR2 FQNNGV. CDR3 size: 15 residues. The DNA of the CDR3 is TGTGCCAGCGCGACCGGGCAGGGGACAACAGAAGAGCAGTACTTC. It yields the protein CASATGQGTTEEQYF.

The V and J genes are TRBV9 and TRBJ2-1; D might be TRBD1 (6 bases). The CDR3 is 17 amino acids. Germline V CDR1 and CDR2: SGDLS, YYNGEE. With 0 bases removed from V and 3 bases from J, the gap between germline ends came to 16 bases. CDR3 residues: CASSVDPDRNVYNEQFF. Written as DNA, the CDR3 is TGTGCCAGCAGCGTAGACCCTGACAGGAATGTCTACAATGAGCAGTTCTTC.